This TCR beta chain originates from a study of T cells after yellow fever vaccination. Study findings and constraints: It was a small share of clonotypes that appeared in both CD4 and CD8 compartments.

The CDR3 runs to 15 residues. The ends lost 8 bases at V and 0 bases at J; junction bases unmatched: 7. The germline gives CDR1 MDHEN, CDR2 SYDVKM. As for this clonotype: No antigen is known for it.

Generation of TCR cDNA used 5'RACE template switching (which added a universal primer site and UMIs). TCRdb called the 5' RACE reads again in MiXCR, with one record for every CDR3 protein. The sample contains about 350,000 distinct CDR3 sequences, roughly 8.3% of which appear only once. V gene TRBV28 combines with J gene TRBJ2-7, with 10 bases identical to TRBD1. This receptor was identified in a man younger than 30 who received the YFV17D yellow fever vaccine. The sequenced sample was PBMCs, obtained about 41 days after the first yellow fever vaccination. CDR3 amino acids: CASHPGQGSSYEQYV. DNA of the CDR3: TGTGCCAGCCACCCGGGACAGGGGAGCTCCTACGAGCAGTACGTC.